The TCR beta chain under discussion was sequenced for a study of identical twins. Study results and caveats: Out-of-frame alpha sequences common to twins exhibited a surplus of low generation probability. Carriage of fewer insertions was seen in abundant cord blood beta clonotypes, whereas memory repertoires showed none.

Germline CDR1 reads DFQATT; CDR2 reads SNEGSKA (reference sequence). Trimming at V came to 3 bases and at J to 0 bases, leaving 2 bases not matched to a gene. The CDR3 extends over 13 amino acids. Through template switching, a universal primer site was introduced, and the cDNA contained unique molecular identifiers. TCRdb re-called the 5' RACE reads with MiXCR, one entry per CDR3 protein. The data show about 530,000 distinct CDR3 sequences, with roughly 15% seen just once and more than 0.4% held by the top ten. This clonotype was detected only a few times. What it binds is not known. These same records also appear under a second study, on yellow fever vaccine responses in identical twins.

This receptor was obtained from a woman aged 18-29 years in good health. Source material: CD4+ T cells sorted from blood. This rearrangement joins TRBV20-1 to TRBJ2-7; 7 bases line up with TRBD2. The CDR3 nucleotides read TGCAGTGCTAGCCCGGGAGGCTCCTACGAGCAGTACTTC. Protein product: CSASPGGSYEQYF.